Below are 5 T cell receptor beta chains sequenced from a single sample in a study of cytomegalovirus exposure and HLA in healthy donors. The PCR ran on 60 Vbeta and 13 Jbeta primers. The assay was immunoSEQ multiplex PCR, and TCRdb's table has in-frame clones only and misses some. This sample yields around 120,000 clones, of which more than 60% are seen a single time; approximately 4.1% belongs to the top ten. Material: PBMCs. The receptors derive from a woman aged 40 to 50 in good health and CMV-seronegative.

Points on this clone: This CDR3 is also generated by other DNA sequences in the sample. The chain combines TRBV15 with TRBJ2-5; TRBD1 matches 9 bases. V shed 3 bases and J 4 bases; nucleotides not matched to a gene: 3. The CDR3 consists of 14 residues. CDR1 and CDR2 (germline): LNHNV, YYDKDF (reference sequence). In DNA form, the CDR3 reads TGTGCCACCAGCAGGGGACAGGGCCGAGAGACCCAGTACTTC. Amino acids: CATSRGQGRETQYF.

The CDR3 reads CASSGSSSSYNEQFF. The CDR3 DNA is TGCGCCAGCTCTGGGTCCAGTTCTAGCTACAATGAGCAGTTCTTC. This chain uses TRBV4-3 with TRBJ2-1, with D uncertain. The germline V gene has CDR1 LGHNA and CDR2 YSLEER. Trimming left V 8 bases short and J 3 bases short, with 17 bases between. The CDR3 consists of 15 residues.

The chain joins TRBV21-1 to TRBJ2-2; the listed D gene, TRBD2, was not tested against the DNA. TRBV21-1 constitutes a pseudogene. The CDR3 is made up of 12 amino acids. CDR3 amino acids: CASSAGDGELFF. Written as DNA, the CDR3 is TGTGCCAGCAGCGCCGGGGACGGGGAGCTGTTTTTT.

V and J are TRBV27 and TRBJ1-4; a weak D match, TRBD1 (5 bases). This CDR3 is 14 amino acids long. Germline V lookup: CDR1 MNHEY, CDR2 SMNVEV (reference sequence). Trimming took 4 bases from V and 9 from J, leaving 15 bases between them. CDR3 in amino acids: CASSSGLGMKKLFF. The CDR3 nucleotides read TGTGCCAGCAGTTCGGGACTGGGCATGAAAAAACTGTTTTTT. Based on the CDR3 plus reference TRBV27 and TRBJ1-4, the full variable domain is EAQVTQNPRYLITVTGKKLTVTCSQNMNHEYMSWYRQDPGLGLRQIYYSMNVEVTDKGDVPEGYKVSRKEKRNFPLILESPSPNQTSLYFCASSSGLGMKKLFFGSGTQLSVL.

The gene calls are TRBV5-8 and TRBJ2-4; possibly TRBD1 for D (8 bases). Per germline, CDR1 SGHTS and CDR2 YDEGEE. The length of the CDR3 is 15 residues. V was shortened by 1 base and J by 8 bases, with 16 bases between the two germline ends. The CDR3 is CASSLTGQAGDIQYF. In nucleotides, the CDR3 is TGTGCCAGCAGCTTGACGGGACAGGCGGGGGACATTCAGTACTTC.